This T cell receptor (beta chain) was recorded in a study of blood T cell repertoires in COVID-19. In the authors' methods: For nucleated cells, counts were estimated from reference gene primer amplification. Data came from immunoSEQ multiplex PCR; TCRdb stores just in-frame clones and leaves some out. The V and J calls and clone size are taken from that table; D and trimming were inferred from the DNA. The data contain around 370,000 clones, 85% to 90% of them singletons. Germline trimming cut 4 bases from V and 4 bases from J; bases unmatched to any gene: 9. The germline gives CDR1 LGHDT, CDR2 YNNKEL (reference sequence). The CDR3 contains 17 residues.

The TCR sequence derives from a woman between 18 and 29 years old who had recovered from COVID-19. The chain uses TRBV3-1 (or the pseudogene TRBV3-2) and TRBJ2-2; TRBD1 matches at 10 bases. Sequenced material: PBMCs or T cells enriched from blood (not recorded which). CDR3 sequence reads: CASSPTGGRSGTGELFF. In DNA, the CDR3 is TGTGCCAGCAGCCCGACAGGGGGCAGGTCGGGCACCGGGGAGCTGTTTTTT.